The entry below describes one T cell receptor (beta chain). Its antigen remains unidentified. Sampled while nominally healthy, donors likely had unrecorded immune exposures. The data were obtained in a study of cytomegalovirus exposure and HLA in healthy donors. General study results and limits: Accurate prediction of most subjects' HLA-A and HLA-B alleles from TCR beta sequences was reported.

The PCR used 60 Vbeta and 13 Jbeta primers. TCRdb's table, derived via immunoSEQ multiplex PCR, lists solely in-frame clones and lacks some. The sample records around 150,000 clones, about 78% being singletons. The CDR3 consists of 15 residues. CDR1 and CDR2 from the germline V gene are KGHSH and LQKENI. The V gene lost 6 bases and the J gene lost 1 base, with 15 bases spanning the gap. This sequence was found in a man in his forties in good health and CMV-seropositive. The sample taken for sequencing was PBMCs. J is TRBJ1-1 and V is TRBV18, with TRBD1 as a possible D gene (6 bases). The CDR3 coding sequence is TGTGCCAGCTCGAAGGGACAAGGCCCGAACACTGAAGCTTTCTTT. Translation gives CASSKGQGPNTEAFF.